Presented here are 8 T cell receptor beta chains from one specimen sequenced in a study of blood T cell repertoires in COVID-19. Clones were sequenced by immunoSEQ multiplex PCR, and TCRdb holds only the in-frame ones, with some missing. The data contain about 4,900 clones, about 89% of them seen just once; the ten biggest clones take up 20%. Material: peripheral blood. These receptors came from a human donor in a cohort sampled during active COVID-19.

The J gene is TRBJ1-4, the V gene TRBV12-3 or TRBV12-4; D is perhaps TRBD1 (6 bases). Trimming left V 4 bases short and J 7 bases short, with 10 bases between. The CDR3 sequence is 13 residues long. As DNA, the CDR3 is TGTGCCAGCAGTTCTGCGGGGGCTGAAAAACTGTTTTTT. It codes for CASSSAGAEKLFF.

The chain employs TRBV7-6 and TRBJ2-3, with 8 bases lining up with TRBD2. V shed 4 bases and J 2 bases; nucleotides not matched to a gene: 11. The CDR3 consists of 17 residues. Germline loops: CDR1 SGHVS, CDR2 FNYEAQ. CDR3 DNA: TGTGCCAGCAGCTCCGAGGCGAGCGGGGGTTACACAGATACGCAGTATTTT. This codes for CASSSEASGGYTDTQYF.

The chain joins TRBV7-9 to TRBJ2-7; TRBD1 aligns across 7 bases. This CDR3 spans 15 amino acids. The V and J ends lost 5 bases and 0 bases, in that order; junction bases with no gene match: 7. Per the germline V gene, CDR1 is SEHNR and CDR2 is FQNEAQ (reference sequence). CDR3 protein: CASSTKTGRSYEQYF. The CDR3, as DNA: TGTGCCAGCAGCACCAAGACAGGGCGCTCCTACGAGCAGTACTTC. The full variable domain, in which reference TRBV7-9 and TRBJ2-7 provide the parts outside the CDR3, is DTGVSQNPRHKITKRGQNVTFRCDPISEHNRLYWYRQTLGQGPEFLTYFQNEAQLEKSRLLSDRFSAERPKGSFSTLEIQRTEQGDSAMYLCASSTKTGRSYEQYFGPGTRLTVT.

This chain joins TRBV27 and TRBJ1-6; D is uncertain. Germline assignment: CDR1 MNHEY and CDR2 SMNVEV (reference sequence). The CDR3 covers 16 residues. Trimming stripped 0 bases from V and 0 bases from J, with 6 bases between. CDR3 sequence reads: CASSLSSISYNSPLHF. CDR3 coding DNA: TGTGCCAGCAGTTTATCTAGCATCTCCTATAATTCACCCCTCCACTTT.

This rearrangement joins TRBV18 to TRBJ2-1; 13 bases agree with TRBD2. This CDR3 is built from 19 residues. J was trimmed by 5 bases and V by 3 bases; bases with no gene match: 13. Germline CDR1 and CDR2: KGHSH and LQKENI. The CDR3 DNA is TGTGCCAGCTCACCGAACAGGGGTGGAGGGACTAGCGGGAACAATGAGCAGTTCTTC. Translating gives CASSPNRGGGTSGNNEQFF. Based on the CDR3 plus reference TRBV18 and TRBJ2-1, the full variable domain is NAGVMQNPRHLVRRRGQEARLRCSPMKGHSHVYWYRQLPEEGLKFMVYLQKENIIDESGMPKERFSAEFPKEGPSILRIQQVVRGDSAAYFCASSPNRGGGTSGNNEQFFGPGTRLTVL.

The CDR3 region is CASSRGLAGGKNTGELFF. In DNA form, the CDR3 reads TGTGCCAGCAGCCGAGGACTAGCGGGGGGGAAAAACACCGGGGAGCTGTTTTTT. This chain connects TRBV3-1 (or the pseudogene TRBV3-2) to TRBJ2-2; 15 bases align to TRBD2. This CDR3 comprises 18 residues. The V gene end was trimmed by 4 bases and the J gene end by 2 bases; junction bases not matched to a gene: 5. From germline, CDR1 is LGHDT and CDR2 YNNKEL (reference sequence).

The genes are TRBV24-1 and TRBJ2-1; 9 nucleotides agree with TRBD1. The V gene end was trimmed by 3 bases and the J gene end by 6 bases; junction bases not matched to a gene: 11. This CDR3 region has 17 residues. The germline CDR1 and CDR2 sequences are KGHDR and SFDVKD. The CDR3 DNA follows: TGTGCCACCAGTGATCCCTGGGGGGGACAGGGAGTCAATGAGCAGTTCTTC. Its translation is CATSDPWGGQGVNEQFF.

The chain has TRBV19 and TRBJ1-2, with 7 nucleotides matching TRBD1. The CDR3 runs 15 residues. V dropped 5 bases and J dropped 3; count of bases not matched to a gene: 9. The V gene's germline CDR1 is LNHDA and CDR2 SQIVND (reference sequence). Here the CDR3 DNA reads TGTGCCAGTAGTCTCCCAGGGGGTCTGGACTATGGCTACACCTTC. Its protein is CASSLPGGLDYGYTF.